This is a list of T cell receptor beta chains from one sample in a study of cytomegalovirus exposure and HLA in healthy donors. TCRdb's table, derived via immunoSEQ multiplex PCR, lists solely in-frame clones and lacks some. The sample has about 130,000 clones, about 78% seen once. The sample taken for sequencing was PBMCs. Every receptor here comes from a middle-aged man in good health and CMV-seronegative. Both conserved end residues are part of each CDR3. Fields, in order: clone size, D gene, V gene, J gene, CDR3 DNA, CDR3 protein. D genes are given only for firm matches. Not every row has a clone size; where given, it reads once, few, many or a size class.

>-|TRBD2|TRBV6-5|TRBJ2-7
TGTGCCAGCACCGGGAGGGCCGTGTACGAGCAGTACTTC
CASTGRAVYEQYF
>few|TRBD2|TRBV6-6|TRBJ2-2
TGTGCCAGCATCCCGACTAGCGCGAACACCGGGGAGCTGTTTTTT
CASIPTSANTGELFF
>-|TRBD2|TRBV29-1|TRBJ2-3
TGCAGCGTTTGGCAGCGGGAGGGCAGCACAGATACGCAGTATTTT
CSVWQREGSTDTQYF
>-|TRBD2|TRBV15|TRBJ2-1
TGTGCCACCAGCAGAGGAATAACGGGACTAGCGGGAGGGCTGAACTCCTACAATGAGCAGTTCTTC
CATSRGITGLAGGLNSYNEQFF
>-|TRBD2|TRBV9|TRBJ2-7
TGTGCCAGCAGCCCAATAGCGGGATCTAATGGGGAGCAGTACTTC
CASSPIAGSNGEQYF
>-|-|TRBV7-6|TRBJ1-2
TGTGCCAGCAGCCCGACACCCCCGGATCTTGTGGGTTACTATGGCTACACCTTC
CASSPTPPDLVGYYGYTF
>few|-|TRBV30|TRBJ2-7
TGTGCCTGGAGTGGAGCGGCTACCTCCTACGAGCAGTACTTC
CAWSGAATSYEQYF
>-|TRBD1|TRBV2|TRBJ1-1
TGTGCCAGCAGTGAATCAGGACAGGGCAGTACTGAAGCTTTCTTT
CASSESGQGSTEAFF
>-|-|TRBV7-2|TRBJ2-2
TGTGCCAGCAGACCACAGGGCAACACCGGGGAGCTGTTTTTT
CASRPQGNTGELFF
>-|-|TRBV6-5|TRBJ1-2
TGTGCCAGCAGTTCTACCCCGGGGAGCTACGGCTACACCTTC
CASSSTPGSYGYTF
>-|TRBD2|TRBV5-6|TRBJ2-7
TGTGCCAGCAGCTTGGGGGCGGGAGGGTTAACCTACGAGCAGTACTTC
CASSLGAGGLTYEQYF
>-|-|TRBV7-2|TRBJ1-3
TGTGCCAGCAGCCTCTACGGGAGTGGAGGGGGAAACACCATATATTTT
CASSLYGSGGGNTIYF
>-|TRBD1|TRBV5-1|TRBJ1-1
TGCGCCAGCAGCCAAGGACAGGTCGGCATGAACACTGAAGCTTTCTTT
CASSQGQVGMNTEAFF
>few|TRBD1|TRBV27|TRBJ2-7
TGTGCCAGCAGTCCGCGACTCAGGACAGGGCACTCCTACGAGCAGTACTTC
CASSPRLRTGHSYEQYF
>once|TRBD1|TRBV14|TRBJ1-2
TGTGCCAGCAGCAAGGGACAGAACTATGGCTACACCTTC
CASSKGQNYGYTF
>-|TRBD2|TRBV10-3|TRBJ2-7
TGTGCCATCAACCCTAGCGGGATGGGGGAGCAGTACTTC
CAINPSGMGEQYF
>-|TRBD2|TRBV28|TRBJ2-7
TGTGCCAGCAGGGGGCAGGGTAGCGGGAGGTCATACGAGCAGTACTTC
CASRGQGSGRSYEQYF
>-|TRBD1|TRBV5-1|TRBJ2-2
TGCGCCAGCAGCTTGGCGGGACAGCCGACGACCGGGGAGCTGTTTTTT
CASSLAGQPTTGELFF